The sequence of this T cell receptor (beta chain) was determined in a study of blood T cell repertoires in COVID-19. This clone has a handful of counts. In the original workflow: Using reference gene primer amplification, nucleated cell counts were estimated. This table comes from immunoSEQ multiplex PCR, and its TCRdb copy is limited to in-frame clones, with some not included. Clonal size and the V and J genes are those of that table, whereas D and trimming came from the DNA. There are 150,000 or so clones in the sample; roughly 85% occur only once, and around 8.2% lies in the top ten. The germline V gene has CDR1 MNHNS and CDR2 SASEGT. This CDR3 has 17 amino acids. Trimming shortened V by 2 bases and J by 7 bases, and 20 bases separated the two germline ends.

The TCR originated in a man in his fifties or sixties with acute or convalescent COVID-19. Sequences were obtained from peripheral blood. V is TRBV6-1 and J is TRBJ2-2; a possible D gene is TRBD2 (6 bases). Here the CDR3 reads CASSEKKTGENIGELFF. The CDR3 DNA reads TGTGCCAGCAGTGAAAAGAAAACGGGAGAAAATATCGGGGAGCTGTTTTTT.